This T cell receptor beta chain was observed in a study of T-cell reconstitution after alpha-beta-depleted transplantation in children. The table lists this clonotype with a few counts. The CDR3 contains 18 residues. Germline V gene sequence: CDR1 MNHEY, CDR2 SVGAGI. V lost 4 bases and J lost 7; bases outside the gene matches: 15. The library targeted TCRbeta and was prepared with unique molecular identifiers. A single record per CDR3 protein comes from TCRdb applying MiXCR to the PCR reads. The sample lists about 540,000 distinct CDR3 sequences; around 16% were seen once. The source was PBMCs from the stem cell graft donor, collected from the stem cell graft. The TCR sequence derives from a human donor who donated a stem cell graft to a child with acute lymphoblastic leukemia. This chain links TRBV6-5 with TRBJ1-6, with TRBD1 matching 8 bases. The CDR3 protein is CASSFRGLKRVGNSPLHF. The CDR3 DNA sequence: TGTGCCAGCAGTTTCAGGGGGCTCAAGAGGGTCGGGAATTCACCCCTCCACTTT.